Listed below are T cell receptor beta chains from one sample, sequenced in a study of technical replicates of blood from several donors. Some clones are missing from TCRdb's copy, which holds only in-frame ones; the method was immunoSEQ multiplex PCR. The profile covers tens of thousands of clones, with over 95% appearing a single time and around 0.2% taken by the ten largest. The sequenced sample consisted of T cells isolated from PBMCs. The source of these receptors is a human donor in good health. CDR3s include the opening cysteine and the closing phenylalanine or tryptophan. The D gene is left open where the match is weak. Not every row has a clone size; where given, it reads once, few, many or a size class.

.,.,TRBJ2-4,TRBV30,TGTGCCTGGGCCGGGGGAGCCAAAAACATTCAGTACTTC,CAWAGGAKNIQYF
.,.,TRBJ2-7,TRBV6-5,TGTGCCAGCAGTTACCCGGAGGGACGTCGCTCCTACGAGCAGTACTTC,CASSYPEGRRSYEQYF
TRBD2,.,TRBJ2-7,TRBV19,TGTGCCAGTAAAACCTCCGGGACTAGCGGAGGAGACTACGAGCAGTACTTC,CASKTSGTSGGDYEQYF
.,.,TRBJ2-2,TRBV11-1,TGTGCCAGCAGCTTAACAGGGAATACTTACACCGGGGAGCTGTTTTTT,CASSLTGNTYTGELFF
.,.,TRBJ2-7,TRBV5-6,TGTGCCAGCAACTCGCTGGAGACAGCGACCTACGAGCAGTACTTC,CASNSLETATYEQYF
.,.,TRBJ1-5,TRBV27,TGTGCCAGCAGTTTAATTTCAGATCAGCCCCAGCATTTT,CASSLISDQPQHF
.,once,TRBJ2-1,TRBV7-6,TGTGCCAGCAGCTTAGTGTTTGGCGGGAATATGATATACAATGAGCAGTTCTTC,CASSLVFGGNMIYNEQFF
.,.,TRBJ2-2,TRBV6-5,TGTGCCAGCAGTTACTCGCCGGCCGGGGAGCTGTTTTTT,CASSYSPAGELFF
.,.,TRBJ2-7,TRBV21-1,TGTGCCAGCAGTCAACCCAGCGGCCCCTCCTACGAGCAGTACTTC,CASSQPSGPSYEQYF
.,.,TRBJ1-3,TRBV28,TGTGCCAGCAGTTTAACGGTATCTGGAAACACCATATATTTT,CASSLTVSGNTIYF
TRBD1,.,TRBJ1-1,TRBV19,TGTGCCAGTAGTACGATCTTGGCGGGACAGGGTAACACTGAAGCTTTCTTT,CASSTILAGQGNTEAFF
.,.,TRBJ1-5,TRBV27,TGTGCCAGCAGGCAAGCGGGACATCAGCCCCAGCATTTT,CASRQAGHQPQHF
TRBD2,.,TRBJ2-4,TRBV15,TGTGCCACCAGGGAAGCGGGAGGCAAAAACATTCAGTACTTC,CATREAGGKNIQYF
.,.,TRBJ1-2,TRBV5-6,TGTGCCAGCAGCTTGGTGGGTTCAGGGGCCTATGGCTACACCTTC,CASSLVGSGAYGYTF
TRBD2,.,TRBJ2-3,TRBV11-2,TGTGCCAGCAGCTTGACTAGCGGGAGCTCAGATACGCAGTATTTT,CASSLTSGSSDTQYF
.,.,TRBJ2-5,TRBV18,TGTGCCAGCTCATCGACTCGCCAAGAGACCCAGTACTTC,CASSSTRQETQYF
TRBD1,.,TRBJ1-1,TRBV30,TGTGCCTGGACTGACAGGGGAAGGAACACTGAAGCTTTCTTT,CAWTDRGRNTEAFF
.,once,TRBJ1-2,TRBV5-1,TGCGCCAGCAGCCCGTTGGAGGGAAGGTATGGCTACACCTTC,CASSPLEGRYGYTF
.,.,TRBJ2-7,TRBV18,TGTGCCAGCTCACCAGTTTCGGGAAGCTCCTACGAGCAGTACTTC,CASSPVSGSSYEQYF
.,.,TRBJ1-3,TRBV27,TGTGCCAGCAGCTATGGAAACACCATATATTTT,CASSYGNTIYF
TRBD1,.,TRBJ1-5,TRBV7-2,TGTGCCAGCAGCTTAAATCCAGGGGGCGGTCATCAGCCCCAGCATTTT,CASSLNPGGGHQPQHF
TRBD1,.,TRBJ1-2,TRBV19,TGTGCCAGTCGAACCGGGACAGGGAATTTCGATGGCTACACCTTC,CASRTGTGNFDGYTF
.,.,TRBJ1-1,TRBV7-3,TGTGCCAGCAGCTTGGGCAGATCGAACACTGAAGCTTTCTTT,CASSLGRSNTEAFF
.,.,TRBJ1-1,TRBV13,TGTGCCAGCAGCCCGTCGGTCACTGAAGCTTTCTTT,CASSPSVTEAFF
TRBD1,.,TRBJ1-5,TRBV6-5,TGTGCCAGCAGTAAGACAGGGGACTATCAGCCCCAGCATTTT,CASSKTGDYQPQHF